The sequence of this T cell receptor beta chain was determined in a study of cytomegalovirus exposure and HLA in healthy donors. Study results and limitations: After further analysis at a later stage, some 15,000 TCR beta sequences were associated with HLA alleles at 0.05 false discovery rate. There were 150 or so TCR beta chains listed as cytomegalovirus-associated.

This CDR3 region has 15 residues. The V segment lost 2 bases and the J segment 6 bases; nucleotides outside the gene matches: 8. Germline V CDR1 and CDR2: MNHNY, SVGAGI (reference sequence). As concerns this clone: The antigen is undetermined.

A multiplex PCR was run with 60 Vbeta primers and 13 Jbeta primers. Assay used: immunoSEQ multiplex PCR; TCRdb lists only in-frame clones, some missing. The data show fewer than 200,000 clones, 81% seen once. The chain is built from TRBV6-6 and TRBJ2-7; TRBD1 matches at 9 bases. The source material was PBMCs. The receptor was isolated from a woman aged 50 to 60 in good health and CMV-seronegative. As DNA, the CDR3 is TGTGCCAGCAGTTACGCGCGGGACAGGGTTGGCGAGCAGTACTTC. It codes for CASSYARDRVGEQYF.